These 9 T cell receptor beta chains were all obtained from the same sample, sequenced in a study of vaccination effects on CD4 cells after COVID-19. For these receptors, no antigen is known. Libraries were prepared by immunoSEQ multiplex PCR; TCRdb keeps only in-frame clonotypes and omits some of them. The data show about 21,000 clones, about 68% seen once. In the ViraFEST assay, antigen-specific CD4+ clonotypes were identified by expansion after peptide-pool stimulation. When more than 9 days of culture had elapsed, CD4+ T cells were isolated. Testing of the vaccine recipients showed negative nucleocapsid antibodies and no prior SARS-CoV-2 infection. The specimen was CD4+ T cells from PBMCs cultured with HCoV-NL63 spike peptides, collected before COVID-19 vaccination. The source of these receptors is a human donor who received a COVID-19 vaccine.

V is TRBV30 and J is TRBJ1-2; maybe TRBD1 (6 bases). CDR1 is GTSNPN and CDR2 is SVGIG in the germline V gene (reference sequence). The CDR3 runs 13 residues. V was cut by 2 bases and J by 9 bases, with 16 bases left in between. DNA of the CDR3: TGTGCCTGGAGTCACGACAGGCCTCGGAGCTACACCTTC. Its protein is CAWSHDRPRSYTF.

This chain links TRBV6-5 with TRBJ2-7; the D gene is possibly TRBD2 (6 bases). Germline loops: CDR1 MNHEY, CDR2 SVGAGI. The V gene lost 8 bases and the J gene lost 2 bases, with 10 bases spanning the gap. The CDR3 extends over 12 amino acids. CDR3 bases: TGTGCCAGCGGAGGGCCCGCCTACGAGCAGTACTTC. Its translation: CASGGPAYEQYF.

The count of this clone is one. The gene calls are TRBV7-9 and TRBJ1-5; TRBD1 agrees at 7 bases. V lost 1 base and J lost 8; bases outside the gene matches: 8. Germline CDR1 is SEHNR and CDR2 is FQNEAQ (reference sequence). The CDR3 runs to 15 residues. The CDR3 DNA reads TGTGCCAGCAGCTTAGAGGGGGCCCCGAGCGAGCCCCAGCATTTT. Translating gives CASSLEGAPSEPQHF.

V usage is TRBV7-9 and J usage is TRBJ1-1; tentative D call: TRBD1 (6 bases). CDR3 size: 14 residues. Germline V gene lookup returns CDR1 SEHNR and CDR2 FQNEAQ (reference sequence). Trimming removed 2 bases from V and 6 bases from J, with 13 bases in between. Here the CDR3 DNA reads TGTGCCAGCAGCTTATCAGGGGTAAGGGCTGAAGCTTTCTTT. Residues: CASSLSGVRAEAFF.

The chain links TRBV28 to TRBJ2-7; D gene uncertain. The CDR3 contains 14 residues. CDR1 and CDR2 from the germline V gene are MDHEN and SYDVKM. V dropped 7 bases and J dropped 2 bases, with 15 bases sitting between them. The CDR3, as DNA: TGTGCCAGCATCACCTTCACCCCCCCCTACGAGCAGTACTTC. Amino acids: CASITFTPPYEQYF.

The chain has TRBV2 and TRBJ1-2; 8 nucleotides align to TRBD1. Germline loops: CDR1 SNHLY, CDR2 FYNNEI. The CDR3 loop spans 15 amino acids. J gave up 5 bases and V 6 bases, and 11 bases lay outside the gene matches. As DNA, the CDR3 is TGTGCCAGCAGGGGTACGCAGGGGGCGGATTATGGCTACACCTTC. Amino acid sequence: CASRGTQGADYGYTF.

The rearrangement uses TRBV28 and TRBJ2-2, with D possibly called TRBD1 or TRBD2 (5 bases each). V shed 4 bases and J shed 1 base, with 28 bases lying between them. Germline-derived CDR1 and CDR2 are MDHEN and SYDVKM. The CDR3 runs to 21 residues. CDR3 sequence reads: CASSYPKSLRDGRENTGELFF. CDR3 DNA: TGTGCCAGCAGTTACCCGAAAAGCCTCCGGGACGGCCGCGAGAACACCGGGGAGCTGTTTTTT. Full variable domain (rest looked up from reference TRBV28 and TRBJ2-2): DVKVTQSSRYLVKRTGEKVFLECVQDMDHENMFWYRQDPGLGLRLIYFSYDVKMKEKGDIPEGYSVSREKKERFSLILESASTNQTSMYLCASSYPKSLRDGRENTGELFFGEGSRLTVL.

CDR3 in DNA: TGTGCCTGGAGTAACAGAAATAAAGTTTATAGCAATCAGCCCCAGCATTTT. It encodes CAWSNRNKVYSNQPQHF. The genes are TRBV30 and TRBJ1-5; no clear D gene. The V and J ends lost 2 bases and 0 bases respectively, with 17 bases between them. The CDR3 spans 17 residues. CDR1 and CDR2 from the germline V gene are GTSNPN and SVGIG (reference sequence). Drawing the rest from reference TRBV30 and TRBJ1-5, the complete variable domain is SQTIHQWPATLVQPVGSPLSLECTVEGTSNPNLYWYRQAAGRGLQLLFYSVGIGQISSEVPQNLSASRPQDRQFILSSKKLLLSDSGFYLCAWSNRNKVYSNQPQHFGDGTRLSIL.

The rearrangement uses TRBV28 and TRBJ1-1; 9 nucleotides match TRBD1. Germline loops: CDR1 MDHEN, CDR2 SYDVKM. J was trimmed by 4 bases and V by 5 bases; bases with no gene match: 8. The CDR3 covers 15 residues. In nucleotides, the CDR3 is TGTGCCAGCAGTGAACCGGGACAGGGCCCCACTGAAGCTTTCTTT. As protein: CASSEPGQGPTEAFF.